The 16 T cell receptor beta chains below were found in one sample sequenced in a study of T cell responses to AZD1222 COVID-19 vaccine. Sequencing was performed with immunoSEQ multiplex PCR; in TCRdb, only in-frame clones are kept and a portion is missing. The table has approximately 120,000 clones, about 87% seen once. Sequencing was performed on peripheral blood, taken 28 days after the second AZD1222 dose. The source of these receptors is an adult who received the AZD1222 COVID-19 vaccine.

The CDR3 DNA is TGTGCCAGCAGCTTAGCCCCGGGGACTAGCGGGAGCGGCTACGAGCAGTACTTC. Residues: CASSLAPGTSGSGYEQYF. V is TRBV7-2 and J is TRBJ2-7; 14 bases line up with TRBD2. After removal of 0 bases from V and 3 bases from J, the junction contained 7 bases not matched to a gene. The CDR3 is 18 residues long. The V gene's germline CDR1 is SGHTA and CDR2 FQGNSA. Drawing the rest from reference TRBV7-2 and TRBJ2-7, the complete variable domain is GAGVSQSPSNKVTEKGKDVELRCDPISGHTALYWYRQSLGQGLEFLIYFQGNSAPDKSGLPSDRFSAERTGGSVSTLTIQRTQQEDSAVYLCASSLAPGTSGSGYEQYFGPGTRLTVT.

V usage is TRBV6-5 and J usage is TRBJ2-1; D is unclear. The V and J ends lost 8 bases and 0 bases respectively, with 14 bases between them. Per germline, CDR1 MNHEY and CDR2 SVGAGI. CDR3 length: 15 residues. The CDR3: CASLDDLGSYNEQFF. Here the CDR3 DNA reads TGTGCCAGCCTTGACGACCTAGGCTCCTACAATGAGCAGTTCTTC.

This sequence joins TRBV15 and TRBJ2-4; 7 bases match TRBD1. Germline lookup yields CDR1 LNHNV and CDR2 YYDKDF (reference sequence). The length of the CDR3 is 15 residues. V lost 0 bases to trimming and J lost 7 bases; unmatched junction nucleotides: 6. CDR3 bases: TGTGCCACCAGCAGAGAGCAGGGGGAATTGAACATTCAGTACTTC. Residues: CATSREQGELNIQYF.

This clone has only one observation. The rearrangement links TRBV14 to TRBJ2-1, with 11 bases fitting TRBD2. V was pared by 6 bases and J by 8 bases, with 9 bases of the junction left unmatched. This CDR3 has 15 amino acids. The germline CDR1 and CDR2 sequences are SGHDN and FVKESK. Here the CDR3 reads CASRQLAGVGDEQFF. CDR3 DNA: TGTGCCAGCAGGCAACTAGCGGGAGTGGGAGATGAGCAGTTCTTC.

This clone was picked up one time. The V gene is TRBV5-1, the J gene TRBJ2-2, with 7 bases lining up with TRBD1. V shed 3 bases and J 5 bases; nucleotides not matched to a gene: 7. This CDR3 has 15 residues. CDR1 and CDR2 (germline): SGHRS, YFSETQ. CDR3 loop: CASSSSTGNTGELFF. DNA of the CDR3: TGCGCCAGCAGCTCGTCGACAGGGAATACCGGGGAGCTGTTTTTT. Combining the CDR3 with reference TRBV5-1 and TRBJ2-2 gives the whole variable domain KAGVTQTPRYLIKTRGQQVTLSCSPISGHRSVSWYQQTPGQGLQFLFEYFSETQRNKGNFPGRFSGRQFSNSRSEMNVSTLELGDSALYLCASSSSTGNTGELFFGEGSRLTVL.

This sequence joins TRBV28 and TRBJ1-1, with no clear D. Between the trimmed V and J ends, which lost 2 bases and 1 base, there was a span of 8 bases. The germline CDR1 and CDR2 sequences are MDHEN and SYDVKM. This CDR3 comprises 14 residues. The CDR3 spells CASSLNWGNTEAFF. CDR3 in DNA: TGTGCCAGCAGTTTAAACTGGGGGAACACTGAAGCTTTCTTT.

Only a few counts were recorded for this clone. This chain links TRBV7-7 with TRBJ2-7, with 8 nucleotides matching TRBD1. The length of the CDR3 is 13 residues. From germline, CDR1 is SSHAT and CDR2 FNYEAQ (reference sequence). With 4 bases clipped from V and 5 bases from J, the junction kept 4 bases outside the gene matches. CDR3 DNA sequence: TGTGCCAGCAGCTCAGGGGGCGGCGACGAGCAGTACTTC. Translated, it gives CASSSGGGDEQYF.

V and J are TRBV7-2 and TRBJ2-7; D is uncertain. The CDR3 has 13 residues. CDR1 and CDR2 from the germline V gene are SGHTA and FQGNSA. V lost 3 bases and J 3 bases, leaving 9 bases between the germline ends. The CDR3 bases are TGTGCCAGCAGCTTGGAGCCTCTCTACGAGCAGTACTTC. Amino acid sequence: CASSLEPLYEQYF.

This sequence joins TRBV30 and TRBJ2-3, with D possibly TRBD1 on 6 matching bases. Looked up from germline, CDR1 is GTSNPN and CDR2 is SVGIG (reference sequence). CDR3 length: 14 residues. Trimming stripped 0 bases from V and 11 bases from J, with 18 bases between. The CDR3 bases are TGTGCCTGGAGTGTATCCGACAGGCCTTTCGGGCAGTATTTT. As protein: CAWSVSDRPFGQYF.

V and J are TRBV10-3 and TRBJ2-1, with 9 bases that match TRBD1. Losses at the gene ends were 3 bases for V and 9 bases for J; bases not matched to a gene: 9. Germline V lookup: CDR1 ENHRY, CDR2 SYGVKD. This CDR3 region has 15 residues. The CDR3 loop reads CAISESGQGHGEQFF. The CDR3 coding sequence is TGTGCCATCAGTGAATCGGGACAGGGTCACGGTGAGCAGTTCTTC.

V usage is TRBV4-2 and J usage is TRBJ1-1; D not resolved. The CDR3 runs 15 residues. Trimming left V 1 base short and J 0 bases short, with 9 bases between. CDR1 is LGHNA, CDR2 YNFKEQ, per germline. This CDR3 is CASSQGTFMNTEAFF. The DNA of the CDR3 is TGTGCCAGCAGCCAAGGGACCTTTATGAACACTGAAGCTTTCTTT.

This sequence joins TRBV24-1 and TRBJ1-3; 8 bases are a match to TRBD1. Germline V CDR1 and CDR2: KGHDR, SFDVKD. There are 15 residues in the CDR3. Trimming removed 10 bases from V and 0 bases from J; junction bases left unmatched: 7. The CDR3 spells CATPDRVSSGNTIYF. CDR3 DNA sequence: TGTGCCACTCCGGACAGGGTCTCCTCTGGAAACACCATATATTTT.

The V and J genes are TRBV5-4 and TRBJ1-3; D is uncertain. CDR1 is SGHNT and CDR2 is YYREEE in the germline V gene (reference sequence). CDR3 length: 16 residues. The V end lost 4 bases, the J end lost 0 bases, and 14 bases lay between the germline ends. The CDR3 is CASSPSLSGSGNTIYF. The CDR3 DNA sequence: TGTGCCAGCAGCCCCTCGCTATCAGGCTCTGGAAACACCATATATTTT.

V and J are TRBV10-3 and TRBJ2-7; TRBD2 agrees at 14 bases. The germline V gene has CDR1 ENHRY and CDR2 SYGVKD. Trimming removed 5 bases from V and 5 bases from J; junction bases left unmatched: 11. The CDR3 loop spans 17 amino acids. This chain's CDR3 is CAISPKKGTSGSNEQYF. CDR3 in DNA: TGTGCCATCAGTCCTAAAAAGGGGACTAGCGGGAGTAACGAGCAGTACTTC.

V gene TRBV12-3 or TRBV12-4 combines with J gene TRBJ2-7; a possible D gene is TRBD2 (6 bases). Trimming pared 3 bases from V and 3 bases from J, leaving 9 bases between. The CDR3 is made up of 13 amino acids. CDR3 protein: CASSLGRGYEQYF. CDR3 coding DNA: TGTGCCAGCAGTTTGGGGCGGGGCTACGAGCAGTACTTC.

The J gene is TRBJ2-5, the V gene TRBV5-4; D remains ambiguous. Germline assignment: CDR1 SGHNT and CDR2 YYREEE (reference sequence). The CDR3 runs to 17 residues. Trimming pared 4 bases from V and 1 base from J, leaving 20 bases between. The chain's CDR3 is CASSTRILVPTQETQYF. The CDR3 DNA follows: TGTGCCAGCAGCACCCGTATACTTGTCCCCACCCAAGAGACCCAGTACTTC.